The rows below give T cell receptor beta chains drawn from one sample of a study of shared clonotypes between healthy human individuals. Method: immunoSEQ multiplex PCR; TCRdb's copy keeps in-frame clones and lacks some. The sample gives 2.3 million or so clones, more than 85% of which show up once; 0.35% to 0.45% is in the top ten. The sequencing sample was made of naive CD4+ T cells from PBMCs. These receptors were collected from a man aged 18 to 29 in good health. Some clones in this sample may be carry-over from other donors' samples. Both conserved end residues are part of each CDR3. Fields, in order: D gene, V gene, clone size, J gene, CDR3 protein. The D gene is left open where the match is weak. Not all rows give a size; the values are once, few, many and, for expanded clones, a class.

d_gene: TRBD1; v_gene: TRBV30; abundance: NA; j_gene: TRBJ1-5; CDR3aa: CAWSPGQGFPSNQPQHF
d_gene: NA; v_gene: TRBV7-8; abundance: NA; j_gene: TRBJ2-1; CDR3aa: CASSRERTYNEQFF
d_gene: NA; v_gene: TRBV7-8; abundance: NA; j_gene: TRBJ2-4; CDR3aa: CASSLGGGNIQYF
d_gene: NA; v_gene: TRBV28; abundance: NA; j_gene: TRBJ1-5; CDR3aa: CASGQVHQPQHF
d_gene: NA; v_gene: TRBV29-1; abundance: NA; j_gene: TRBJ1-1; CDR3aa: CSARDLVEAFF
d_gene: NA; v_gene: TRBV5-4; abundance: NA; j_gene: TRBJ2-7; CDR3aa: CASSFGQSYEQYF
d_gene: NA; v_gene: TRBV19; abundance: NA; j_gene: TRBJ1-3; CDR3aa: CAVQGFSGNTIYF
d_gene: TRBD2; v_gene: TRBV5-1; abundance: NA; j_gene: TRBJ2-3; CDR3aa: CASSVRLAESTDTQYF
d_gene: TRBD2; v_gene: TRBV4-2; abundance: NA; j_gene: TRBJ2-1; CDR3aa: CASSQKAGGNNEQFF
d_gene: TRBD1; v_gene: TRBV25-1; abundance: NA; j_gene: TRBJ1-4; CDR3aa: CASSADRANEKLFF
d_gene: NA; v_gene: TRBV27; abundance: NA; j_gene: TRBJ2-6; CDR3aa: CASSLRFSVSGANVLTF
d_gene: NA; v_gene: TRBV6-6; abundance: NA; j_gene: TRBJ1-2; CDR3aa: CASSYGGPNYGYTF
d_gene: NA; v_gene: TRBV5-1; abundance: NA; j_gene: TRBJ1-1; CDR3aa: CASSRSTGEEAFF
d_gene: TRBD1; v_gene: TRBV27; abundance: NA; j_gene: TRBJ1-1; CDR3aa: CASSGQGQHTEAFF
d_gene: TRBD2; v_gene: TRBV6-6; abundance: NA; j_gene: TRBJ2-7; CDR3aa: CASSYREGPQYF
d_gene: TRBD1; v_gene: TRBV18; abundance: few; j_gene: TRBJ1-1; CDR3aa: CASSPTTGDMNTEAFF
d_gene: TRBD2; v_gene: TRBV11-3; abundance: NA; j_gene: TRBJ2-3; CDR3aa: CASSQRSSGSITDTQYF
d_gene: TRBD2; v_gene: TRBV29-1; abundance: once; j_gene: TRBJ2-3; CDR3aa: CSVPGTSGATDTQYF
d_gene: NA; v_gene: TRBV7-8; abundance: NA; j_gene: TRBJ2-5; CDR3aa: CASSWKRVLLGAQYF
d_gene: NA; v_gene: TRBV18; abundance: NA; j_gene: TRBJ2-5; CDR3aa: CASSAGHGDIQETQYF
d_gene: TRBD1; v_gene: TRBV2; abundance: NA; j_gene: TRBJ1-1; CDR3aa: CASWGREGAIYTEAFF
d_gene: TRBD2; v_gene: TRBV5-1; abundance: NA; j_gene: TRBJ2-5; CDR3aa: CASSPLAGTDAETQYF
d_gene: TRBD2; v_gene: TRBV10-1; abundance: NA; j_gene: TRBJ2-3; CDR3aa: CASSESVSGSLYTQYF
d_gene: NA; v_gene: TRBV9; abundance: NA; j_gene: TRBJ2-5; CDR3aa: CASSARGGSETQYF
d_gene: NA; v_gene: TRBV19; abundance: NA; j_gene: TRBJ1-5; CDR3aa: CASTLGKQPQHF
d_gene: TRBD1; v_gene: TRBV28; abundance: NA; j_gene: TRBJ2-7; CDR3aa: CASNNRDRGPYEQYF
d_gene: NA; v_gene: TRBV29-1; abundance: NA; j_gene: TRBJ2-1; CDR3aa: CSARNNEQFF
d_gene: NA; v_gene: TRBV9; abundance: NA; j_gene: TRBJ2-2; CDR3aa: CASSVAGSANTGELFF
d_gene: NA; v_gene: TRBV19; abundance: NA; j_gene: TRBJ2-1; CDR3aa: CASSVPWGRRFF
d_gene: TRBD1; v_gene: TRBV5-4; abundance: NA; j_gene: TRBJ2-1; CDR3aa: CASSTPGQGYDEQFF
d_gene: TRBD1; v_gene: TRBV25-1; abundance: once; j_gene: TRBJ1-1; CDR3aa: CASSGSTGRNTEAFF
d_gene: TRBD2; v_gene: TRBV10-2; abundance: once; j_gene: TRBJ2-2; CDR3aa: CASSDGLAANTGELFF
d_gene: TRBD1; v_gene: TRBV28; abundance: NA; j_gene: TRBJ1-5; CDR3aa: CASSLPQGGNQPQHF
d_gene: TRBD1; v_gene: TRBV6-1; abundance: NA; j_gene: TRBJ1-1; CDR3aa: CASSVRGQGAEAFF
d_gene: NA; v_gene: TRBV19; abundance: few; j_gene: TRBJ1-1; CDR3aa: CATRIGGRVTEAFF
d_gene: NA; v_gene: TRBV28; abundance: NA; j_gene: TRBJ1-1; CDR3aa: CASSTLTTWNTEAFF
d_gene: TRBD2; v_gene: TRBV7-2; abundance: NA; j_gene: TRBJ2-3; CDR3aa: CASSLGFGREGGTDTQYF
d_gene: NA; v_gene: TRBV29-1; abundance: NA; j_gene: TRBJ2-5; CDR3aa: CSVEDPRGETQYF
d_gene: NA; v_gene: TRBV10-1; abundance: NA; j_gene: TRBJ2-7; CDR3aa: CASPEAICILYEQYF
d_gene: TRBD1; v_gene: TRBV5-1; abundance: NA; j_gene: TRBJ2-7; CDR3aa: CASSQEVTGGAPYEQYF
d_gene: TRBD1; v_gene: TRBV29-1; abundance: NA; j_gene: TRBJ1-2; CDR3aa: CSVGTGRGYGYTF
d_gene: NA; v_gene: TRBV7-9; abundance: NA; j_gene: TRBJ2-5; CDR3aa: CASSRAGYLGYQETQYF
d_gene: NA; v_gene: TRBV20-1; abundance: NA; j_gene: TRBJ1-2; CDR3aa: CSAYRVGYTF
d_gene: NA; v_gene: TRBV4-1; abundance: NA; j_gene: TRBJ1-2; CDR3aa: CASSPVGHGYTF